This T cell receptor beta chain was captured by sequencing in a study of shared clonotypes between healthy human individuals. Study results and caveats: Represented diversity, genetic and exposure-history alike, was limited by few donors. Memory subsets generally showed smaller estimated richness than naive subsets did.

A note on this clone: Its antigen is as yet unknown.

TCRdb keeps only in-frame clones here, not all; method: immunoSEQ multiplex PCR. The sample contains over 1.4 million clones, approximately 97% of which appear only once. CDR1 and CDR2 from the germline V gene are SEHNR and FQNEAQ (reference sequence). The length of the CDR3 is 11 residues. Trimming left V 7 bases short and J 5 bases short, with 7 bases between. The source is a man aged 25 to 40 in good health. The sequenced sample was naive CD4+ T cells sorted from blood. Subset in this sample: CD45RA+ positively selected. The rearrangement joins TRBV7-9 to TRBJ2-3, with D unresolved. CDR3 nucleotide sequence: TGTGCCAGCACCCCAGGAGATACGCAGTATTTT. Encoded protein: CASTPGDTQYF.